This record concerns one TCR gamma chain sequence. The antigen remains unidentified. Trimming removed 2 bases from V and 8 bases from J; junction bases left unmatched: 6. CDR3 size: 12 residues. Germline assignment: CDR1 GITISATS and CDR2 ISYDGTV (reference sequence). TCRdb processed the PCR reads again with the CATT caller. The table includes about 3,900 gamma-chain clones, 15% to 20% detected once. This entry belongs to a study of human gamma delta and Vdelta1 T cells. Study conclusions and caveats: Delta One T cells were reportedly polyclonal and broadly cytotoxic against acute myeloid leukemia.

This receptor was obtained from a human donor in good health. V gene TRGV9 combines with J gene TRGJ1 or TRGJ2. Sequencing was performed on Vdelta1 gamma-delta T cells from blood grown in culture (DOT cells). Here the CDR3 reads CALWEALNKKLF. The CDR3, as DNA: TGTGCCTTGTGGGAGGCCCTAAATAAGAAACTCTTT.